A selection of T cell receptor beta chains follows, all from one sample in a study of T cell responses to AZD1222 COVID-19 vaccine. Profiling relied on immunoSEQ multiplex PCR, and the TCRdb table lists in-frame clones only, not all of them. The table includes 150,000 to 200,000 clones, around 93% detected once. Sequences were derived from peripheral blood, sampled on day 0 of AZD1222 vaccination. These receptors all stem from an adult in good health. Each CDR3 is given with its conserved first and last residue. Fields, in order: J gene, V gene, D gene, clone size, CDR3 DNA, CDR3 protein. The D gene is left open where the match is weak. For some rows the clone size is stated as once, few or many, or as a class when expanded; others skip it.

TRBJ2-5	TRBV28	NA	NA	TGTGCCAGCAGTTTAGTTAGAACGGGGGCCCAGTACTTC	CASSLVRTGAQYF
TRBJ1-5	TRBV11-2	NA	NA	TGTGCCAGCAGCTTTCCCGTCGGGCAGCCCCAGCATTTT	CASSFPVGQPQHF
TRBJ1-1	TRBV5-6	TRBD1	once	TGTGCCAGCAGCTGGGGGACAGCGAACACTGAAGCTTTCTTT	CASSWGTANTEAFF
TRBJ2-7	TRBV7-2	NA	NA	TGTGCCAGCACTGGGGGTTTGGAGCAGTACTTC	CASTGGLEQYF
TRBJ2-1	TRBV6-2/TRBV6-3	NA	NA	TGTGCCAGCAGTTCCCGCACCAATGAGCAGTTCTTC	CASSSRTNEQFF
TRBJ1-3	TRBV18	NA	NA	TGTGCCAGCTCACCAGGGGTTGACAGAAACACCATATATTTT	CASSPGVDRNTIYF
TRBJ1-2	TRBV5-8	TRBD1	NA	TGTGCCAGCAGCTTAGCAGGGGGAGCTAACTATGGCTACACCTTC	CASSLAGGANYGYTF
TRBJ2-6	TRBV7-2	NA	NA	TGTGCCAGCAGCTTAGTCAGGGCTGGGGCCAACGTCCTGACTTTC	CASSLVRAGANVLTF
TRBJ1-6	TRBV7-9	TRBD1	NA	TGTGCCAGCAGCCTACAGGGGCACTATAATTCACCCCTCCACTTT	CASSLQGHYNSPLHF
TRBJ2-7	TRBV6-5	NA	NA	TGTGCCAGCAGTATTTCCTCCGTACGCTCCTACGAGCAGTACTTC	CASSISSVRSYEQYF
TRBJ2-7	TRBV27	NA	NA	TGTGCCAGTGGACGGGAGAGCTACGAGCAGTACTTC	CASGRESYEQYF